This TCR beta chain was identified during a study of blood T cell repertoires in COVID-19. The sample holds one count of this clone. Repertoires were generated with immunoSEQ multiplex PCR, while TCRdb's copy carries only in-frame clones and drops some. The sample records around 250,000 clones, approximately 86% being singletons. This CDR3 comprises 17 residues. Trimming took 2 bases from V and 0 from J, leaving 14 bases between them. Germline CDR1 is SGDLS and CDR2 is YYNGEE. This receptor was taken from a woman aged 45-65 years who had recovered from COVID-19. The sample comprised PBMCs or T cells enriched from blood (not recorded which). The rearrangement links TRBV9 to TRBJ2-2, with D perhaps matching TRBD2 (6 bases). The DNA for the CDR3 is TGTGCCAGCAGCGTGACCCCGGAGGGGCCGAACACCGGGGAGCTGTTTTTT. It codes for CASSVTPEGPNTGELFF.